One sample yielded the 15 T cell receptor beta chains listed below, sequenced in a study of neoadjuvant anti-PD-1 for oral cavity cancer. TCRdb's table, derived via immunoSEQ multiplex PCR, lists solely in-frame clones and lacks some. This sample has about 14,000 clones, with 73% found just once. Sequencing was performed on PBMCs, taken before nivolumab (anti-PD-1) treatment. These TCRs come from a person aged 35-79 years with oral cavity squamous cell carcinoma.

The rearrangement joins TRBV6-4 to TRBJ2-3, with D perhaps assigned TRBD1 or TRBD2 (5 bases each). Trimming removed 5 bases from V and 2 bases from J, with 11 bases in between. This CDR3 is 14 amino acids long. Germline assignment: CDR1 MRHNA and CDR2 SNTAGT. The DNA of the CDR3 is TGTGCCAGCAGTTTTGGGGGTTCCACAGATACGCAGTATTTT. Amino acid sequence: CASSFGGSTDTQYF.

The CDR3, as DNA: TGTGCCAGCAGCGCCCCTTGGACTAGCGGATCCTACGAGCAGTACTTC. Translation: CASSAPWTSGSYEQYF. V usage is TRBV7-9 and J usage is TRBJ2-7, with TRBD2 matching over 10 bases. The CDR3 is 16 amino acids. Trimming at V came to 5 bases and at J to 1 base, leaving 8 bases not matched to a gene. Germline V gene sequence: CDR1 SEHNR, CDR2 FQNEAQ (reference sequence).

The chain joins TRBV4-1 to TRBJ2-7; maybe TRBD1 (5 bases). The CDR3 spans 15 residues. Germline loops: CDR1 MGHRA, CDR2 YSYEKL. Trimming took off 5 bases at V and 5 bases at J, with 19 bases between the two ends. The CDR3 reads CASSSTFRGMDEQYF. The DNA of the CDR3 is TGCGCCAGCAGCTCAACCTTTAGGGGTATGGACGAGCAGTACTTC.

This clone was picked up a small number of times. This sequence joins TRBV2 and TRBJ2-5, with TRBD1 matching over 9 bases. V was clipped by 3 bases and J by 7 bases; unmatched bases: 6. The CDR3 contains 14 residues. CDR1 and CDR2 from the germline V gene are SNHLY and FYNNEI. As DNA, the CDR3 is TGTGCCAGCAGTGAGGGACAGGGAGGGGGGACCCAGTACTTC. Translated, it gives CASSEGQGGGTQYF.

The rearrangement links TRBV5-4 to TRBJ2-1; 11 nucleotides align to TRBD2. The germline V gene has CDR1 SGHNT and CDR2 YYREEE (reference sequence). Trimming at V came to 5 bases and at J to 3 bases, leaving 10 bases not matched to a gene. The CDR3 has 17 amino acids. CDR3 DNA: TGTGCCAGCAGTCCGAACTCCGGGACTAGCGGCTACAATGAGCAGTTCTTC. This translates into CASSPNSGTSGYNEQFF.

The chain uses TRBV5-1 and TRBJ1-1, with 8 bases matching TRBD1. Germline values: CDR1 SGHRS, CDR2 YFSETQ. The CDR3 length is 15 residues. Losses at the gene ends were 2 bases for V and 0 bases for J; bases not matched to a gene: 3. CDR3 in amino acids: CASSLVQGVNTEAFF. CDR3 DNA sequence: TGCGCCAGCAGCTTAGTACAGGGGGTGAACACTGAAGCTTTCTTT.

The chain couples TRBV4-1 to TRBJ1-2, with TRBD1 as a possible D gene (6 bases). This CDR3 is built from 15 residues. Germline CDR1 and CDR2: MGHRA and YSYEKL. V was shortened by 0 bases and J by 5 bases, with 13 bases between the two germline ends. In DNA form, the CDR3 reads TGCGCCAGCAGCCAAGAAAGGGGGACGGATTATGGCTACACCTTC. This codes for CASSQERGTDYGYTF.

This clone was observed a handful of times. The chain is built from TRBV20-1 and TRBJ1-1, with a possible D match to TRBD1 (5 bases). The CDR3 has 11 residues. Germline V CDR1 and CDR2: DFQATT, SNEGSKA (reference sequence). The V end lost 1 base, the J end lost 9 bases, and 9 bases lay between the germline ends. CDR3 sequence reads: CSARVPGKAFF. CDR3 nucleotide sequence: TGCAGTGCTAGAGTGCCAGGGAAAGCTTTCTTT.

The gene calls are TRBV27 and TRBJ1-1; possibly TRBD1 for D (6 bases). This CDR3 comprises 15 residues. Between the trimmed V and J ends, which lost 3 bases and 3 bases, there was a span of 14 bases. Germline V gene lookup returns CDR1 MNHEY and CDR2 SMNVEV (reference sequence). In DNA form, the CDR3 reads TGTGCCAGCAGTTTTTTTGGGGGGCCTTACACTGAAGCTTTCTTT. Translated, it gives CASSFFGGPYTEAFF.

This clone was seen a handful of times. The V gene is TRBV11-3, the J gene TRBJ1-1; D possibly corresponds to TRBD1 (5 bases). The V gene's germline CDR1 is SGHNT and CDR2 YENEEA. CDR3 length: 13 residues. Trimming took off 3 bases at V and 1 base at J, with 6 bases between the two ends. In DNA, the CDR3 is TGTGCCAGCAGCTTGCAGGGGAACACTGAAGCTTTCTTT. Protein: CASSLQGNTEAFF. Full variable domain (missing parts from reference TRBV11-3 and TRBJ1-1): EAGVVQSPRYKIIEKKQPVAFWCNPISGHNTLYWYLQNLGQGPELLIRYENEEAVDDSQLPKDRFSAERLKGVDSTLKIQPAELGDSAVYLCASSLQGNTEAFFGQGTRLTVV.

This chain connects TRBV18 to TRBJ2-7; 8 nucleotides line up with TRBD1. The germline gives CDR1 KGHSH, CDR2 LQKENI. The J segment lost 6 bases and the V segment lost 5 bases, leaving 9 bases of the junction unmatched. The CDR3 covers 14 residues. This CDR3 reads CASSSETGAAEQYF. The DNA of the CDR3 is TGTGCCAGCTCATCAGAGACAGGGGCCGCCGAGCAGTACTTC. Full variable domain (outside the CDR3, taken from reference TRBV18 and TRBJ2-7): NAGVMQNPRHLVRRRGQEARLRCSPMKGHSHVYWYRQLPEEGLKFMVYLQKENIIDESGMPKERFSAEFPKEGPSILRIQQVVRGDSAAYFCASSSETGAAEQYFGPGTRLTVT.

V is TRBV5-4 and J is TRBJ1-3, with D tentatively TRBD1 (5 bases). The CDR3 covers 15 residues. Germline assignment: CDR1 SGHNT and CDR2 YYREEE (reference sequence). The V and J ends lost 4 bases and 0 bases respectively, with 11 bases between them. The CDR3 sequence: CASSTGRSSGNTIYF. CDR3 nucleotides: TGTGCCAGCAGCACGGGACGGAGCTCTGGAAACACCATATATTTT.

The chain carries TRBV7-2 and TRBJ1-5, with a weak D call TRBD1 (5 bases). V lost 3 bases, J lost 2 bases, and 11 bases lay in between. CDR1 SGHTA and CDR2 FQGNSA come from the germline V gene. The CDR3 is made up of 15 amino acids. In nucleotides, the CDR3 is TGTGCCAGCAGCTTCCAGGGCACCGGCAATCAGCCCCAGCATTTT. The encoded protein is CASSFQGTGNQPQHF.

This clone was seen just once. J is TRBJ2-3 and V is TRBV7-3; perhaps TRBD2 as D (7 bases). Per the germline V gene, CDR1 is SGHTA and CDR2 is FQGTGA. The CDR3 is 15 amino acids. Trimming took off 5 bases at V and 5 bases at J, with 17 bases between the two ends. The CDR3 here is CASSPGGGGGDTQYF. DNA of the CDR3: TGTGCCAGCAGCCCCGGGGGAGGGGGAGGAGATACGCAGTATTTT.

The rearrangement links TRBV5-1 to TRBJ1-5; D possibly corresponds to TRBD1 (6 bases). This CDR3 spans 16 amino acids. CDR1 and CDR2 (germline): SGHRS, YFSETQ. The ends were cut back, 1 base at V and 7 bases at J, with 18 bases in the middle. The CDR3 reads CASSLSAGTTPQPQHF. The CDR3 DNA sequence: TGCGCCAGCAGCTTGAGTGCAGGGACAACACCACAGCCCCAGCATTTT.